A single sample gave rise to the 17 T cell receptor beta chains below, sequenced in a study of OX40 agonist ivuxolimab in advanced cancers. Libraries were prepared through the immunoSEQ multiplex PCR assay. This immuneACCESS table, as held by TCRdb, lists in-frame sequences with V and J called but not all clones. Of the missing ones, under half trace to an unresolved V gene in checked studies; the others have no known cause. The sample data list about 37,000 clones, and about 89% of these were observed just once. The ten largest make up around 0.56% of the sample. The sample here was CD4+ or CD8+ T cells sorted from blood, taken in a trial of the OX40 agonist ivuxolimab. The source is an adult with an advanced solid tumor such as melanoma, head and neck, liver or kidney cancer.

This clone was detected only a few times. This rearrangement joins TRBV10-3 to TRBJ1-6; D perhaps matches TRBD1 (5 bases). CDR1 is ENHRY and CDR2 is SYGVKD in the germline V gene. V was shortened by 8 bases and J by 5 bases, with 7 bases between the two germline ends. The CDR3 has 12 residues. For the CDR3, the DNA is TGTGCCATCGGGGGAAATAATTCACCCCTCCACTTT. This codes for CAIGGNNSPLHF.

The chain joins TRBV7-9 to TRBJ2-7; D is ambiguous. CDR3 length equals 14 residues. The V end was cut by 1 base, the J end by 2 bases, with 9 bases between. Germline CDR1 is SEHNR and CDR2 is FQNEAQ (reference sequence). As DNA, the CDR3 is TGTGCCAGCAGCTTAGTGTCCACTACCTACGAGCAGTACTTC. Amino acid sequence: CASSLVSTTYEQYF.

The rearrangement uses TRBV4-3 and TRBJ1-6; the match to TRBD1 covers 7 bases. Germline V CDR1 and CDR2: LGHNA, YSLEER. The CDR3 totals 15 residues. J lost 5 bases, V lost 4 bases, and 5 bases had no gene match. CDR3 in DNA: TGCGCCAGCAGCCGTTCAGGGGGTAATAATTCACCCCTCCACTTT. Translated: CASSRSGGNNSPLHF.

The V and J genes are TRBV7-9 and TRBJ1-2; tentative D call: TRBD1 (5 bases). The germline V gene encodes CDR1 SEHNR and CDR2 FQNEAQ (reference sequence). The CDR3 length is 14 residues. V was shortened by 1 base and J by 3 bases, with 9 bases between the two germline ends. CDR3 DNA sequence: TGTGCCAGCAGCTTAGGTGGCAGGGACTATGGCTACACCTTC. It codes for CASSLGGRDYGYTF.

The V gene is TRBV5-1, the J gene TRBJ2-5; a possible D gene is TRBD2 (7 bases). Germline values: CDR1 SGHRS, CDR2 YFSETQ. The CDR3 loop spans 15 amino acids. The V end was cut by 0 bases, the J end by 2 bases, with 11 bases between. CDR3 sequence: CASSLVAGAQETQYF. The CDR3 region has the DNA TGCGCCAGCAGCTTGGTGGCGGGGGCACAAGAGACCCAGTACTTC.

This chain connects TRBV5-4 to TRBJ2-3; 8 bases align to TRBD1. CDR1 SGHNT and CDR2 YYREEE come from the germline V gene (reference sequence). Trimming removed 4 bases from V and 7 bases from J; junction bases left unmatched: 14. CDR3 length: 16 amino acids. The chain's CDR3 is CASSATGTGIGNTQYF. The CDR3 nucleotides are TGTGCCAGCAGCGCAACCGGGACAGGTATTGGAAATACGCAGTATTTT.

V and J are TRBV11-3 and TRBJ1-1; 9 positions match TRBD1. Looked up from germline, CDR1 is SGHNT and CDR2 is YENEEA. This CDR3 region has 13 residues. Trimming took 5 bases from V and 12 from J; bases not matched to a gene: 10. CDR3 DNA sequence: TGTGCCAGCAGCCCCCACGAGGGACAGGGCCCTTTCTTT. Its protein is CASSPHEGQGPFF. The whole variable domain, filled in from reference TRBV11-3 and TRBJ1-1, reads EAGVVQSPRYKIIEKKQPVAFWCNPISGHNTLYWYLQNLGQGPELLIRYENEEAVDDSQLPKDRFSAERLKGVDSTLKIQPAELGDSAVYLCASSPHEGQGPFFGQGTRLTVV.

The V and J genes are TRBV6-5 and TRBJ1-1; D is undetermined. Germline values: CDR1 MNHEY, CDR2 SVGAGI. The CDR3 contains 14 residues. Trimming left V 6 bases short and J 0 bases short, with 11 bases between. DNA for the CDR3: TGTGCCAGCAGCCCCCGGTCGCTGAACACTGAAGCTTTCTTT. Its translation is CASSPRSLNTEAFF.

The chain employs TRBV29-1 and TRBJ2-7; perhaps D is TRBD1 or TRBD2 (5 bases each). Trimming removed 6 bases at V and 2 bases at J, with 11 bases between. There are 12 residues in the CDR3. CDR1 is SQVTM, CDR2 ANQGSEA, per germline. The CDR3 is CSVRPGPYEQYF. The CDR3 DNA sequence: TGCAGCGTACGGCCGGGACCCTACGAGCAGTACTTC.

V usage is TRBV5-1 and J usage is TRBJ1-1; D not certain. The CDR3 is made up of 15 amino acids. CDR1 is SGHRS and CDR2 is YFSETQ in the germline V gene. V dropped 0 bases and J dropped 1 base, with 10 bases sitting between them. Here the CDR3 reads CASSLAVGQNTEAFF. The CDR3 DNA follows: TGCGCCAGCAGCTTGGCAGTTGGTCAGAACACTGAAGCTTTCTTT.

The chain employs TRBV7-2 and TRBJ2-3, with D tentatively TRBD1 (5 bases). V shed 10 bases and J shed 4 bases, with 15 bases lying between them. Germline CDR1 SGHTA, CDR2 FQGNSA. The CDR3 runs 13 residues. CDR3 region: CANLVGRADTQYF. In DNA, the CDR3 is TGTGCCAACTTAGTGGGGCGTGCAGATACGCAGTATTTT.

Here the CDR3 DNA reads TGCGCCAGCATAGGGACATCGAACCACGAGCAGTACTTC. Translated, it gives CASIGTSNHEQYF. The chain links TRBV5-1 to TRBJ2-7; perhaps TRBD1 as D (6 bases). V lost 6 bases, J lost 5 bases, and 15 bases lay in between. The CDR3 spans 13 residues. CDR1 SGHRS and CDR2 YFSETQ come from the germline V gene.

The table lists this clone with a few counts. The chain couples TRBV18 to TRBJ1-6, with 7 bases matching TRBD1. The CDR3 spans 16 residues. Germline CDR1 and CDR2: KGHSH and LQKENI. V shed 6 bases and J 0 bases; nucleotides not matched to a gene: 5. Here the CDR3 DNA reads TGTGCCAGCTCCCCGAGGGACAGCTCCTATAATTCACCCCTCCACTTT. The encoded protein is CASSPRDSSYNSPLHF.

This sequence joins TRBV18 and TRBJ1-2, with 7 bases that match TRBD1. Trimming cost V 6 bases and J 4 bases; bases outside gene matches: 8. Germline V gene data show CDR1 as KGHSH and CDR2 as LQKENI. The CDR3 sequence is 14 residues long. CDR3 in amino acids: CASSLGQALYGYTF. The DNA of the CDR3 is TGTGCCAGCTCCCTTGGACAGGCTCTCTATGGCTACACCTTC.

The V call is TRBV29-1, the J call TRBJ1-4; 7 bases line up with TRBD1. V lost 7 bases and J lost 5; bases outside the gene matches: 4. The germline V gene encodes CDR1 SQVTM and CDR2 ANQGSEA. The CDR3 spans 12 residues. DNA for the CDR3: TGCAGCGGACAGGGTGCGAATGAAAAACTGTTTTTT. Translated, it gives CSGQGANEKLFF.

This sequence joins TRBV7-9 and TRBJ2-1; D unresolved. The CDR3 totals 16 residues. V lost 7 bases, J lost 5 bases, and 21 bases lay in between. Germline V gene sequence: CDR1 SEHNR, CDR2 FQNEAQ (reference sequence). CDR3 coding DNA: TGTGCCAGCACCTGGGCGATGACAACAAACAACAATGAGCAGTTCTTC. The encoded protein is CASTWAMTTNNNEQFF.

This clone was detected only a few times. This chain links TRBV10-1 with TRBJ2-1; the D call may be TRBD1 or TRBD2 (5 bases each). Trimming stripped 6 bases from V and 7 bases from J, with 16 bases between. Looked up from germline, CDR1 is WNHNN and CDR2 is SYGVQD (reference sequence). This CDR3 contains 14 residues. CDR3 sequence: CASSSGTPGNEQFF. The CDR3 bases are TGCGCCAGCAGCTCCGGGACCCCTGGGAATGAGCAGTTCTTC.